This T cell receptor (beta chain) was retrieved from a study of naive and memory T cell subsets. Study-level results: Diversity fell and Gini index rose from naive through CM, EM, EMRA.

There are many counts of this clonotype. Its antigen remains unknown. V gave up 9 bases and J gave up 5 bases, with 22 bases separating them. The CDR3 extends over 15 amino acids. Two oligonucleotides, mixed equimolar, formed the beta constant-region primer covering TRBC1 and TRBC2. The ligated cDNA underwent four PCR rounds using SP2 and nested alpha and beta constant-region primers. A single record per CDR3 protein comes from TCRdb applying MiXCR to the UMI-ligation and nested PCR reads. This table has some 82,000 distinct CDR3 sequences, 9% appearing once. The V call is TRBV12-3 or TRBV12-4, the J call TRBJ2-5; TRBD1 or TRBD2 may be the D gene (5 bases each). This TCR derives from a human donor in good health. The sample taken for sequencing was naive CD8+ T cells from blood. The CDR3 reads CASLPGTQTRETQYF. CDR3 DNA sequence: TGTGCCAGTCTACCCGGGACCCAAACTCGGGAGACCCAGTACTTC.